This T cell receptor beta chain was sequenced for a study of blood T cell repertoires in COVID-19 (dated by TCRdb to the early 2020s). The study in broad terms: The collaborator samples originated in the United States, Italy and Spain and spanned the acute and convalescent phases of COVID-19. The prospective study material was composed of cDNA or gDNA derived from T cells, B-cell-depleted T cells, or PBMCs. Deeply sampled blood TCRbeta repertoires from subjects exposed to, actively infected with, or recovered from COVID-19 were included in the dataset. The repertoires were made available in a free public database intended to serve as a resource for research on the immune response to SARS-CoV-2. The samples were drawn from two sources: the first 160 participants of the ongoing ImmuneRACE study, and approximately 1,300 subjects contributed by 6 global collaborators. The sample metadata nearly always contained a de-identified subject ID, COVID-19 status, age in years and sex. HLA class I and class II types, where available, came from metadata supplied by the sample provider rather than from assay-based typing.

TCRbeta CDR3 regions were amplified from genomic DNA using the immunoSEQ Assay, a bias-controlled multiplex PCR. On the study's bioinformatics: Nucleated cell counts per sample were estimated from amplification of reference gene primers within the assay. Sequence reads were collapsed and filtered to measure the absolute abundance of every unique TCRbeta CDR3 rearrangement. Productive Simpson clonality was computed per sample as the square root of Simpson's diversity index over productive rearrangements. Entries here come from immuneACCESS through TCRdb and include only in-frame sequences with V and J called. Some clones fail to appear in such tables; in the studies checked, an unresolved V gene covers under half of the shortfall, and the cause of the remainder is unknown. V, J and clone size derive from that table, while D and trimming were established from the DNA sequence. Counted in this sample were roughly 160,000 clones; 70% to 90% of them appeared once. The ten biggest clones cover 6.5% to 7.5% of the sample.

Results and caveats for the whole study, not just this receptor: How much clinical and demographic metadata was included differed by source and by participant, and the metadata was provided uncurated.

At one collaborating source in Seattle, patients were enrolled during active infection and were followed longitudinally through the course of disease. The collaborating institutions used their own protocols to collect whole blood in K2EDTA tubes. For TCRbeta analysis, collaborators shipped samples in one of three forms: frozen whole blood, isolated PBMCs, or DNA extracted from either of those sample types. The germline V gene sets CDR1 to SGHDN and CDR2 to FVKESK. At the junction V is shortened by 4 bases and J by 5 bases, with 15 bases in between. The CDR3 has 14 amino acids, counting the end cysteine and phenylalanine. The only DNA kept is the CDR3, 42 bases in frame from the first base. About this clone itself: Its antigen is still unknown. One base away there is no much larger clone; base qualities are not given.

The sequenced material came from peripheral blood. The chain is encoded by TRBV14 joined to TRBJ2-7; the D gene is perhaps TRBD1, from 6 matching bases. The clonotype comes from an elderly man with COVID-19, enrolled during active disease. The DNA sequence follows: TGTGCCAGCAGCCTCCTCGGGACAACCCACGAGCAGTACTTC. It translates as CASSLLGTTHEQYF.